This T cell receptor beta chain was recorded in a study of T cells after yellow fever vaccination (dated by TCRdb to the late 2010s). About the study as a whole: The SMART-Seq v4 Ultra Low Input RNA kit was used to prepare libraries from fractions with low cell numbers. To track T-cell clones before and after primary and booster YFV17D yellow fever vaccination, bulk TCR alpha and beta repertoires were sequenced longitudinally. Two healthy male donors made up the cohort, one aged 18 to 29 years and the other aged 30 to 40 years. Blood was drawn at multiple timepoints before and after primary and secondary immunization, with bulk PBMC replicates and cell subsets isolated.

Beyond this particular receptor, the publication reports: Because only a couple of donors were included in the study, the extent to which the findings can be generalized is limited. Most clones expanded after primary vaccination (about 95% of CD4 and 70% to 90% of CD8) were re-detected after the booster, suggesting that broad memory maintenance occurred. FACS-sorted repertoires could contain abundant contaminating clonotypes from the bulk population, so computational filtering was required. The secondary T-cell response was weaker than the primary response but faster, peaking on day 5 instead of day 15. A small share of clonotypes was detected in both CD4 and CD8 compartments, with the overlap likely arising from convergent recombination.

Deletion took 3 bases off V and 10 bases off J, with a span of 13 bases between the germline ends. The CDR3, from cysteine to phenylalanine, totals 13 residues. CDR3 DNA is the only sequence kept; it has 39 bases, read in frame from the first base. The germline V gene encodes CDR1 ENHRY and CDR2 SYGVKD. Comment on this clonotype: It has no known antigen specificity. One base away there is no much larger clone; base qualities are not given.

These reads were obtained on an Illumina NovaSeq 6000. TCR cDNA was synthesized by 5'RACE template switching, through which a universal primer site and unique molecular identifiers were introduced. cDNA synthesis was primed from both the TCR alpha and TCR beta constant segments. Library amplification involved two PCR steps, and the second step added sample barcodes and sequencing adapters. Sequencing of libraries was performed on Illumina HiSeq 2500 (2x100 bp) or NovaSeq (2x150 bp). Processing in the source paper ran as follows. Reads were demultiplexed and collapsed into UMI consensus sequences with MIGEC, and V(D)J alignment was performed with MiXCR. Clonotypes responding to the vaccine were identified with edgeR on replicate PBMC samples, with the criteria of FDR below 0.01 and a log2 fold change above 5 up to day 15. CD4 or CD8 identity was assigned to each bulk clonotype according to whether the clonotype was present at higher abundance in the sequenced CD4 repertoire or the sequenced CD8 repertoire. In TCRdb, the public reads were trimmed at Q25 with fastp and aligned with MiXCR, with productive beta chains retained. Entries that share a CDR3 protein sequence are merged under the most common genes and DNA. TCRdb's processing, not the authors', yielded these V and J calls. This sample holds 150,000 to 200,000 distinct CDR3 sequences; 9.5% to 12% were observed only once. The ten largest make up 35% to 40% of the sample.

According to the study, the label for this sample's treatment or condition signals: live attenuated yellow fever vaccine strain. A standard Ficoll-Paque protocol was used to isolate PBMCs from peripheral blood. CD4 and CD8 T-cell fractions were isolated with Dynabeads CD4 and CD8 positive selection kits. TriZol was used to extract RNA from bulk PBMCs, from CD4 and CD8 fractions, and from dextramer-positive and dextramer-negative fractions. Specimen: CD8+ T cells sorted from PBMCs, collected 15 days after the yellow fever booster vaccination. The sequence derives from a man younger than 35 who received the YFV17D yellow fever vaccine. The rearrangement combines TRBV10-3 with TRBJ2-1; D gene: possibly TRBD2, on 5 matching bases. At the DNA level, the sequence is TGTGCCATCAGTGACCTACGGGATACCGAGCAGTTCTTC. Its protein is CAISDLRDTEQFF.